Shown below are 28 T cell receptor beta chains from a single sample sequenced in a study of T cells in localized non-small cell lung cancer. Some clones are missing from TCRdb's copy, which holds only in-frame ones; the method was immunoSEQ multiplex PCR. This sample carries about 3,200 clones, more than 25% of them seen once, and the ten largest clones take roughly 9.3%. This specimen consisted of lung tumor tissue, obtained before any cancer treatment. Source of these receptors: a man aged 40 to 69 with stage I lung adenocarcinoma.

This clone was picked up a small number of times. At one end the junction does not follow the germline gene, possibly because of a read error. The rearrangement links TRBV11-3 to TRBJ1-2; D remains unclear. Germline CDR1 SGHNT, CDR2 YENEEA. CDR3 size: 14 residues. CDR3 region: CASSWLEGLYAYTF. The CDR3, as DNA: TGTGCCAGCAGCTGGCTGGAGGGTCTATATGCCTACACCTTC.

In this sample, this clone is medium-sized. The chain uses TRBV6-8 and TRBJ1-6; 8 bases fit TRBD1. Losses at the gene ends were 5 bases for V and 6 bases for J; bases not matched to a gene: 6. The germline V gene has CDR1 MNHGY and CDR2 SAAAGT. The CDR3 loop spans 15 amino acids. The CDR3, as DNA: TGTGCCAGCAGTAATTACGGACAGGGTAATTCACCCCTCCACTTT. Translated: CASSNYGQGNSPLHF.

The chain joins TRBV29-1 to TRBJ1-3; D perhaps matches TRBD1 (5 bases). Trimming took 6 bases from V and 0 from J, leaving 15 bases between them. This CDR3 is 15 amino acids long. Germline CDR1 reads SQVTM; CDR2 reads ANQGSEA. The CDR3 here is CSVLAGTNSGNTIYF. The CDR3 DNA sequence: TGCAGCGTCCTGGCCGGGACGAACTCTGGAAACACCATATATTTT.

The table lists this clone with a few counts. This chain links TRBV5-1 with TRBJ2-3, with TRBD2 matching over 13 bases. The junction had 8 bases not matched to a gene; V was cut back by 7 bases and J by 6 bases. From germline, CDR1 is SGHRS and CDR2 YFSETQ. CDR3 length: 15 amino acids. The CDR3 reads CASGPGLAGSDTQYF. The CDR3 nucleotides read TGCGCCAGCGGACCGGGACTAGCGGGGTCGGATACGCAGTATTTT. Complete variable domain (other parts from reference TRBV5-1 and TRBJ2-3): KAGVTQTPRYLIKTRGQQVTLSCSPISGHRSVSWYQQTPGQGLQFLFEYFSETQRNKGNFPGRFSGRQFSNSRSEMNVSTLELGDSALYLCASGPGLAGSDTQYFGPGTRLTVL.

The V call is TRBV14, the J call TRBJ2-7, with TRBD1 matching 9 bases. Germline CDR1 reads SGHDN; CDR2 reads FVKESK. The CDR3 is 16 amino acids. J lost 6 bases, V lost 4 bases, and 13 bases had no gene match. CDR3 DNA sequence: TGTGCCAGCAGCCCCACCAGGGACAGGGAAAAGGGCGAGCAGTACTTC. Its translation: CASSPTRDREKGEQYF. Looking up the rest from reference TRBV14 and TRBJ2-7 gives the full variable domain: EAGVTQFPSHSVIEKGQTVTLRCDPISGHDNLYWYRRVMGKEIKFLLHFVKESKQDESGMPNNRFLAERTGGTYSTLKVQPAELEDSGVYFCASSPTRDREKGEQYFGPGTRLTVT.

This clone was detected only a few times. V gene TRBV5-1 combines with J gene TRBJ2-2; D gene unclear. The ends were cut back, 0 bases at V and 2 bases at J, with 8 bases in the middle. This CDR3 comprises 15 residues. Germline V gene data show CDR1 as SGHRS and CDR2 as YFSETQ. CDR3 protein: CASSLGRVNTGELFF. The CDR3 DNA reads as TGCGCCAGCAGCTTGGGACGGGTTAACACCGGGGAGCTGTTTTTT.

This clone was observed a few times. The rearrangement links TRBV2 to TRBJ2-2, with TRBD2 as a possible D gene (5 bases). Trimming removed 7 bases from V and 3 bases from J, with 12 bases in between. The CDR3 length is 14 residues. Germline V gives CDR1 SNHLY, CDR2 FYNNEI. CDR3 sequence (DNA): TGTGCCAGCAACCCGGACTGGGACACCGGGGAGCTGTTTTTT. Protein sequence: CASNPDWDTGELFF.

V usage is TRBV19 and J usage is TRBJ1-5, with TRBD1 matching 11 bases. CDR3 size: 17 residues. Looked up from germline, CDR1 is LNHDA and CDR2 is SQIVND (reference sequence). Trimming cost V 2 bases and J 3 bases; bases outside gene matches: 6. CDR3 sequence (DNA): TGTGCCAGTAGTATAAGGACAGGGGGCTGGATCAATCAGCCCCAGCATTTT. This encodes CASSIRTGGWINQPQHF. The full variable domain, completed using reference TRBV19 and TRBJ1-5, is DGGITQSPKYLFRKEGQNVTLSCEQNLNHDAMYWYRQDPGQGLRLIYYSQIVNDFQKGDIAEGYSVSREKKESFPLTVTSAQKNPTAFYLCASSIRTGGWINQPQHFGDGTRLSIL.

This clone was seen a few times. The rearrangement joins TRBV9 to TRBJ2-7; D is possibly TRBD1 or TRBD2 (6 bases each). The CDR3 spans 12 residues. Trimming cost V 7 bases and J 4 bases, with 12 bases left between them. The germline gives CDR1 SGDLS, CDR2 YYNGEE. Here the CDR3 DNA reads TGTGCCAGCGCGCCGGGGGCTTACGAGCAGTACTTC. Its protein is CASAPGAYEQYF.

By share, this clone counts as medium-sized. The chain has TRBV6-8 and TRBJ1-2, with D tentatively TRBD1 (5 bases). Germline V gene data show CDR1 as MNHGY and CDR2 as SAAAGT. Trimming removed 8 bases at V and 7 bases at J, with 17 bases between. The CDR3 consists of 13 residues. CDR3 sequence (DNA): TGTGCCAGCGGAGAGCAAGGGGTCCTTGGCTACACCTTC. Protein sequence: CASGEQGVLGYTF.

The gene calls are TRBV14 and TRBJ2-2; TRBD1 matches 8 bases. Germline V CDR1 and CDR2: SGHDN, FVKESK. CDR3 length: 15 amino acids. J lost 4 bases, V lost 4 bases, and 5 bases had no gene match. The chain's CDR3 is CASSLRTGFTGELFF. CDR3 nucleotide sequence: TGTGCCAGCAGCCTTAGGACAGGGTTCACCGGGGAGCTGTTTTTT.

In its sample, this clone was seen a few times. The chain couples TRBV29-1 to TRBJ2-3, with TRBD1 matching over 8 bases. V lost 5 bases, J lost 6 bases, and 7 bases stayed unmatched. This CDR3 spans 13 amino acids. The germline gives CDR1 SQVTM, CDR2 ANQGSEA. CDR3 sequence (DNA): TGCAGCGTTTCGACAGGGGAATGGGATACGCAGTATTTT. This translates into CSVSTGEWDTQYF.

This clone is labeled as medium-sized. This rearrangement joins TRBV11-3 to TRBJ1-6, with D hard to call. With 2 bases removed from V and 6 bases from J, the gap between germline ends came to 8 bases. The CDR3 loop spans 14 amino acids. Germline V CDR1 and CDR2: SGHNT, YENEEA. The CDR3 protein is CASSLRTTNSPLHF. The DNA of the CDR3 is TGTGCCAGCAGCTTAAGAACTACTAATTCACCCCTCCACTTT.

This clone came up once. V is TRBV5-1 and J is TRBJ2-2; 14 bases are a match to TRBD2. V shed 8 bases and J 3 bases; nucleotides not matched to a gene: 3. CDR1 is SGHRS, CDR2 YFSETQ, per germline. The CDR3 has 15 residues. As DNA, the CDR3 is TGCGCCAGTCGGGGACTAGCGGGGGACACCGGGGAGCTGTTTTTT. This codes for CASRGLAGDTGELFF. The full variable domain, completed using reference TRBV5-1 and TRBJ2-2, is KAGVTQTPRYLIKTRGQQVTLSCSPISGHRSVSWYQQTPGQGLQFLFEYFSETQRNKGNFPGRFSGRQFSNSRSEMNVSTLELGDSALYLCASRGLAGDTGELFFGEGSRLTVL.

In this sample, this clone turned up a few times. V gene TRBV4-1 combines with J gene TRBJ1-5; no clear D gene. V lost 3 bases and J 5 bases, leaving 14 bases between the germline ends. Germline loops: CDR1 MGHRA, CDR2 YSYEKL. The CDR3 length is 15 residues. CDR3 protein: CASSQSVEVYQPQHF. CDR3 DNA sequence: TGCGCCAGCAGCCAGTCCGTGGAGGTTTATCAGCCCCAGCATTTT.

This clone showed up just a few times. V gene TRBV30 combines with J gene TRBJ1-1, with 8 bases fitting TRBD1. The CDR3 is made up of 13 amino acids. Germline V gene lookup returns CDR1 GTSNPN and CDR2 SVGIG (reference sequence). Trimming at V came to 2 bases and at J to 5 bases, leaving 4 bases not matched to a gene. The CDR3 nucleotides read TGTGCCTGGAGTCCAAACAGGGGGACTGAAGCTTTCTTT. It encodes CAWSPNRGTEAFF.

CDR3 sequence (DNA): TGTGCCAGCAGTTCCCCTACGACTTATGGCTACACCTTC. This gives the protein CASSSPTTYGYTF. The rearrangement uses TRBV6-8 and TRBJ1-2; D is unresolved. Trimming removed 4 bases from V and 5 bases from J, with 11 bases in between. This CDR3 is 13 amino acids long. The V gene's germline CDR1 is MNHGY and CDR2 SAAAGT.

This clone was counted only a few times. This chain connects TRBV19 to TRBJ2-3; no firm D call. The V gene lost 3 bases and the J gene lost 2 bases, with 12 bases spanning the gap. The CDR3 is made up of 15 amino acids. CDR1 and CDR2 from the germline V gene are LNHDA and SQIVND (reference sequence). The CDR3 protein is CASSMGWGFTDTQYF. Written as DNA, the CDR3 is TGTGCCAGTAGTATGGGTTGGGGATTCACAGATACGCAGTATTTT.

The V call is TRBV7-6, the J call TRBJ1-1; no firm D call. Germline V gives CDR1 SGHVS, CDR2 FNYEAQ. Trimming removed 2 bases from V and 1 base from J, with 8 bases in between. The CDR3 length is 14 residues. The CDR3, as DNA: TGTGCCAGCAGCTTAAGGATAGCGAACACTGAAGCTTTCTTT. This translates into CASSLRIANTEAFF.

CDR3 sequence (DNA): TGTGCCAGCAGCCCGCTTGGTGGGGGCGGGTCTGAAGCTTTCTTT. This gives the protein CASSPLGGGGSEAFF. This sequence joins TRBV11-3 and TRBJ1-1; D is possibly TRBD1 (6 bases). V was cut by 5 bases and J by 6 bases, with 19 bases left in between. CDR3 length: 15 amino acids. The germline V gene encodes CDR1 SGHNT and CDR2 YENEEA.

The rearrangement joins TRBV25-1 to TRBJ2-7, with D uncertain. This CDR3 region has 12 residues. In germline, CDR1 is MGHDK, CDR2 SYGVNS. Trimming pared 4 bases from V and 3 bases from J, leaving 7 bases between. CDR3 coding DNA: TGTGCCAGCAGTGGTTCAGGCTACGAGCAGTACTTC. It encodes CASSGSGYEQYF.

The chain links TRBV30 to TRBJ1-6; the D gene is possibly TRBD1 (5 bases). The CDR3 is made up of 14 amino acids. Trimming took off 0 bases at V and 6 bases at J, with 9 bases between the two ends. Looked up from germline, CDR1 is GTSNPN and CDR2 is SVGIG (reference sequence). This chain's CDR3 is CAWSVGHGNSPLHF. The DNA for the CDR3 is TGTGCCTGGAGTGTGGGGCATGGTAATTCACCCCTCCACTTT.

A few counts support this clone. J is TRBJ1-4 and V is TRBV6-8; D remains unclear. Trimming stripped 7 bases from V and 3 bases from J, with 6 bases between. The CDR3 runs 12 residues. CDR1 is MNHGY, CDR2 SAAAGT, per germline. The CDR3 loop is CASTEANEKLFF. As DNA, the CDR3 is TGTGCCAGCACTGAGGCTAATGAAAAACTGTTTTTT.

This clone has a handful of counts. The rearrangement links TRBV6-8 to TRBJ1-1, with D uncertain. Deletions cut 4 bases from V and 3 bases from J, with 9 bases between. In germline, CDR1 is MNHGY, CDR2 SAAAGT. The CDR3 is 13 amino acids. Here the CDR3 reads CASSWNEYTEAFF. CDR3 DNA sequence: TGTGCCAGCAGTTGGAACGAATACACTGAAGCTTTCTTT.

This sequence joins TRBV5-1 and TRBJ2-2; TRBD1 agrees at 10 bases. The J segment lost 6 bases and the V segment lost 0 bases, leaving 2 bases of the junction unmatched. Per the germline V gene, CDR1 is SGHRS and CDR2 is YFSETQ. The CDR3 has 15 residues. CDR3 in DNA: TGCGCCAGCAGCTTGGGACAGGGGGCCTCCGGGGAGCTGTTTTTT. This encodes CASSLGQGASGELFF.

This clone was detected only a few times. V gene TRBV11-3 combines with J gene TRBJ2-7; 9 bases align to TRBD1. Germline CDR1 and CDR2: SGHNT and YENEEA. After removal of 5 bases from V and 6 bases from J, the junction contained 8 bases not matched to a gene. CDR3 length: 14 amino acids. The CDR3 nucleotides read TGTGCCAGCAGCAACCGGGACAGGGTGGGCGAGCAGTACTTC. It codes for CASSNRDRVGEQYF.

This clone has more than one count but fewer than ten. The gene calls are TRBV29-1 and TRBJ1-1; perhaps TRBD1 as D (6 bases). The CDR3 is 14 amino acids. V was shortened by 6 bases and J by 0 bases, with 14 bases between the two germline ends. Looked up from germline, CDR1 is SQVTM and CDR2 is ANQGSEA. Here the CDR3 reads CSVLTGTLNTEAFF. CDR3 coding DNA: TGCAGCGTACTAACTGGGACACTGAACACTGAAGCTTTCTTT. The variable domain in full, with the rest retrieved from reference TRBV29-1 and TRBJ1-1, is SAVISQKPSRDICQRGTSLTIQCQVDSQVTMMFWYRQQPGQSLTLIATANQGSEATYESGFVIDKFPISRPNLTFSTLTVSNMSPEDSSIYLCSVLTGTLNTEAFFGQGTRLTVV.

This clone was seen a handful of times. The rearrangement links TRBV6-8 to TRBJ2-7, with 7 bases that match TRBD1. The CDR3 covers 15 residues. V lost 4 bases, J lost 0 bases, and 6 bases stayed unmatched. Germline-derived CDR1 and CDR2 are MNHGY and SAAAGT. CDR3 in amino acids: CASSSTRQGSYEQYF. In DNA, the CDR3 is TGTGCCAGCAGTTCCACGCGACAGGGCTCCTACGAGCAGTACTTC.